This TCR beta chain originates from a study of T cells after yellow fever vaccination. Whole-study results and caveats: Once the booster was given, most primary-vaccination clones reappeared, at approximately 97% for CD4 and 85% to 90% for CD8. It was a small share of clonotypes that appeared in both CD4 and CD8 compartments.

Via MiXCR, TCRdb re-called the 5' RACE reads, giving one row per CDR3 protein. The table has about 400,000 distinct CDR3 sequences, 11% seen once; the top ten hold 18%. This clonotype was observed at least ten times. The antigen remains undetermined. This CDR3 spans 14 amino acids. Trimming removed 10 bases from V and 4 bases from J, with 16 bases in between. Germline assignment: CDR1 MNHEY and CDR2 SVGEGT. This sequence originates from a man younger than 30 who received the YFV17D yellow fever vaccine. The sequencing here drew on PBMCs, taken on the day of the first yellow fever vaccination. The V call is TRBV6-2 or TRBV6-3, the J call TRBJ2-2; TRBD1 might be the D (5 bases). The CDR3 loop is CATRMAGSTGELFF. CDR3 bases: TGTGCCACCAGGATGGCAGGGTCCACCGGGGAGCTGTTTTTT.